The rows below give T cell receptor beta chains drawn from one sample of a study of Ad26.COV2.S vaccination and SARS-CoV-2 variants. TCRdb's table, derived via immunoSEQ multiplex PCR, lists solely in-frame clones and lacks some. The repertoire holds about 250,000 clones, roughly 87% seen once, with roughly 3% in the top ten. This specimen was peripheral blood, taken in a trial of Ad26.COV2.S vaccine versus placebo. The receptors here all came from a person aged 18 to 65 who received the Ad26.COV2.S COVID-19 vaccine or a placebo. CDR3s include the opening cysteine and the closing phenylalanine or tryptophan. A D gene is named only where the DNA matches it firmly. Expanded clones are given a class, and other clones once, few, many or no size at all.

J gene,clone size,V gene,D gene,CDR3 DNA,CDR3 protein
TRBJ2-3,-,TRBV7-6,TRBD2,TGTGCCAGCATGGACCTAGCGGGAGGAACAGATACGCAGTATTTT,CASMDLAGGTDTQYF
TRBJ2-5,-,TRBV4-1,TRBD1,TGCGCCAGCAGCCACTTCGGGACAGGGGACGAGACCCAGTACTTC,CASSHFGTGDETQYF
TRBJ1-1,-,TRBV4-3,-,TGCGCCAGCAGCCAAGACAGGCTGAACACTGAAGCTTTCTTT,CASSQDRLNTEAFF
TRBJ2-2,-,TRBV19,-,TGTGCCAGTAGACGACCGGGACGCTCTAACACCGGGGAGCTGTTTTTT,CASRRPGRSNTGELFF
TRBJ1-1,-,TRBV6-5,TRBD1,TGTGCCAGCAGTTACGACCAACAGGGGTCCGGTGAAGCTTTCTTT,CASSYDQQGSGEAFF
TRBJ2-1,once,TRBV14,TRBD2,TGTGCCAGCAGTCTTTTGATTCTAGCGGGAGGGGTTAATGAGCAGTTCTTC,CASSLLILAGGVNEQFF
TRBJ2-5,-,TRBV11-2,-,TGTGCCAGCAGCTTATTGGCAGACCAAGAGACCCAGTACTTC,CASSLLADQETQYF
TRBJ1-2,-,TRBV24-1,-,TGTGCCACCAGTGATTTAGACAGCGAATATGGCTACACCTTC,CATSDLDSEYGYTF
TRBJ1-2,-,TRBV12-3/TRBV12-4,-,TGTGCCAGCAGAAGAGGGCCCTATGGCTACACCTTC,CASRRGPYGYTF
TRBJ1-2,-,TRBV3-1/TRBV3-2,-,TGTGCCAGCAGCCAAGGTGGGGCCCCTAACTATGGCTACACCTTC,CASSQGGAPNYGYTF
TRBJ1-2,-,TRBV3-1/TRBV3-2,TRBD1,TGTGCCAGCAGCCCCAAGGGACAGCACTATGGCTACACCTTC,CASSPKGQHYGYTF
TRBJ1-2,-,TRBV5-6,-,TGTGCCAGCAGCTTGGATCGGATAGGAAACTATGGCTACACCTTC,CASSLDRIGNYGYTF
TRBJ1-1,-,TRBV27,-,TGTGCCAGTACCCCGGGACCGCTGCCGGGGACTGAAGCTTTCTTT,CASTPGPLPGTEAFF
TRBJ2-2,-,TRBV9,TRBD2,TGTGCCAGCAGCGTTAGCGGGGGGGCCCGGGAGCTGTTTTTT,CASSVSGGARELFF
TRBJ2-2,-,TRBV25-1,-,TGTGCCAGCAGTGAGGCTGGGGGCCGGGAGCTGTTTTTT,CASSEAGGRELFF
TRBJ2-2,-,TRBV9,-,TGTGCCAGCAGCGTAACTTCCAACACCGGGGAGCTGTTTTTT,CASSVTSNTGELFF
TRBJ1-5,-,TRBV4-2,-,TGTGCCAGCAGCCAAGCACAGTATAGCAATCAGCCCCAGCATTTT,CASSQAQYSNQPQHF
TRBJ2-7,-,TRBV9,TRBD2,TGTGCCAGCAGCCCCCCGGGGGGGCTCGACTACGAGCAGTACTTC,CASSPPGGLDYEQYF
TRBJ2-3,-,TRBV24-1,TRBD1,TGTGCCACCAGTGAGCAGGGGGGCACAGATACGCAGTATTTT,CATSEQGGTDTQYF
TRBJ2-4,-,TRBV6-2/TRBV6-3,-,TGTGCCAGCAGTTTGGACTACTCTATAGCCAAAAACATTCAGTACTTC,CASSLDYSIAKNIQYF
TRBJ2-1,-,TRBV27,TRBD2,TGTGCCAGCAGTCCGTTCGGACTAGCGGGACGCTCCTACAATGAGCAGTTCTTC,CASSPFGLAGRSYNEQFF
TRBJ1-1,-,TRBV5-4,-,TGTGCCAGCAGCTTGGAGGTCGGGTCGAACACTGAAGCTTTCTTT,CASSLEVGSNTEAFF
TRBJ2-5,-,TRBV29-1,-,TGCAGCGTTGAACGGGGGGCTGGAGAGACCCAGTACTTC,CSVERGAGETQYF
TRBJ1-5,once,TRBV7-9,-,TGTGCCAGCAGCTTAAGCAATCAGCCCCAGCATTTT,CASSLSNQPQHF
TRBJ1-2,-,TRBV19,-,TGTGCCAGTAGTATATTAGCCAGAGACTATGGCTACACCTTC,CASSILARDYGYTF
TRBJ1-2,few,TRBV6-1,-,TGTGCCAGCAGTGAAACAGGGAACTATGGCTACACCTTC,CASSETGNYGYTF
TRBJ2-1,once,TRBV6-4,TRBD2,TGTGCCAGCAGTCCGGGAGGGGTGTCCTACAATGAGCAGTTCTTC,CASSPGGVSYNEQFF
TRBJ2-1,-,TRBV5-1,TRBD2,TGCGCCAGCAGCCTACACCCTAGCGGGGGGGAGCGTGAGCAGTTCTTC,CASSLHPSGGEREQFF
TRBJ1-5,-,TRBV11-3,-,TGTGCCAGCAGCTCCCGATATGGGCCTCGAATAGGGCCCCAGCATTTT,CASSSRYGPRIGPQHF
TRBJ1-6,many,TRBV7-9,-,TGTGCCAGCAGCTTTGACACGATCGGGAATTCACCCCTCCACTTT,CASSFDTIGNSPLHF
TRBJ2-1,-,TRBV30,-,TGTGCCTGGAGTTCTGGCCAGTTACTAGGGAAGAGGAACAATGAGCAGTTCTTC,CAWSSGQLLGKRNNEQFF
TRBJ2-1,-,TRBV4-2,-,TGTGCCAGCAGCCAAGGGGCAGGGGGAGGGAATGAGCAGTTCTTC,CASSQGAGGGNEQFF
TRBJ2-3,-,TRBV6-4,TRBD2,TGTGCCAGCAGCCGACTAGCGGGAAGCACAGATACGCAGTATTTT,CASSRLAGSTDTQYF